This TCR beta chain was sequenced for a study of T cells in localized non-small cell lung cancer. Note on this clone: The target antigen is unknown.

General study results and limits: Maximal T cell clonality occurred in uninvolved adjacent lung, with tumor ranking below it.

Sequencing was performed with immunoSEQ multiplex PCR; in TCRdb, only in-frame clones are kept and a portion is missing. The sample holds some 78,000 clones, 70% to 90% seen once. The sample was peripheral blood, taken before any cancer treatment. The source of this sequence is a man between 40 and 69 years old with stage I lung adenocarcinoma.

CDR3 sequence reads: CASSQVKGQGRETQYF. The DNA for the CDR3 is TGTGCCAGCAGCCAAGTTAAAGGACAGGGGAGAGAGACCCAGTACTTC. The chain recombines TRBV14 with TRBJ2-5; 9 bases line up with TRBD1. The germline CDR1 and CDR2 sequences are SGHDN and FVKESK. This CDR3 region has 16 residues. V was pared by 1 base and J by 4 bases, with 7 bases of the junction left unmatched.